This T cell receptor (beta chain) was recovered during a study of monozygotic twins with inflammatory bowel disease. General observations from the study: Especially with disease activity, IBD patients had fewer clonotypes in common with others than healthy twins did. Neither one strong signal nor one clonotype associated with IBD was supported.

Comments on this clonotype: Antigen specificity is unknown.

Germline CDR1 MNHNS, CDR2 SASEGT. This CDR3 comprises 15 residues. UMIs that had a 6-nucleotide sample barcode were put in using template switching. For both chains, the TCRalpha and TCRbeta cDNA went through two nested PCRs of around 15 and 10 cycles. TCRdb reanalyzed the 5' RACE reads and collapses them to one entry per CDR3 protein, without DNA. This sample's table has some 450,000 distinct CDR3 sequences. Sequenced sample: blood. The chain links TRBV6-1 to TRBJ2-1; TCRdb outputs TRBD2, but without DNA this stays unchecked. The clonotype comes from a human donor with ulcerative colitis or Crohn's disease, or a healthy co-twin of an affected twin (not recorded which). The CDR3 sequence is CASRRLAGGMVEQFF.